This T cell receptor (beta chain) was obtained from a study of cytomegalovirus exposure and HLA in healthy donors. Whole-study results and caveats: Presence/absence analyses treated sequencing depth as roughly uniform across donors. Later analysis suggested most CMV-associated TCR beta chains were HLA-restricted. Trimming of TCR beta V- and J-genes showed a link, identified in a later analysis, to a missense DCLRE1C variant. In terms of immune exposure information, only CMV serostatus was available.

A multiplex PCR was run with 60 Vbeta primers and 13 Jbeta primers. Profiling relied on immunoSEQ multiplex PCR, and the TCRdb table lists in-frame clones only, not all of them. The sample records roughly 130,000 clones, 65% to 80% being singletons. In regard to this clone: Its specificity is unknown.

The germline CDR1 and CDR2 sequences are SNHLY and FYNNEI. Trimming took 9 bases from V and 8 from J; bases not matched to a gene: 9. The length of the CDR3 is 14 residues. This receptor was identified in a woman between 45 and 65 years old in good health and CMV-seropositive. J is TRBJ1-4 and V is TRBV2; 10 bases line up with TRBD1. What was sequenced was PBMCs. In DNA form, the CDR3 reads TGTGCCAGTAGCCTTCGGGACAGGGGAGAAAAACTGTTTTTT. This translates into CASSLRDRGEKLFF.